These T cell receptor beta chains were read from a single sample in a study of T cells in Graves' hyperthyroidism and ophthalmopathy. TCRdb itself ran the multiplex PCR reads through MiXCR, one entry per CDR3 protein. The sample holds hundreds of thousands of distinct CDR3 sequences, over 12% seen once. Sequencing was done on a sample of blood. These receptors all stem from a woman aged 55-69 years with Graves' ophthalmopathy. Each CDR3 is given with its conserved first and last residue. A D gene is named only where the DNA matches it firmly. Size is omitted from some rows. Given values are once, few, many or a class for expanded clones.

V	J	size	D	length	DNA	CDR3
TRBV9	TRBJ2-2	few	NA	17	TGTGCCAGCAGCCCTCTGAAGGGGAGCACGTGGACCGGGGAGCTGTTTTTT	CASSPLKGSTWTGELFF
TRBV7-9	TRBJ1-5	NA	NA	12	TGTGCCAGCAGCCTCACATCCCAGCCCCAGCATTTT	CASSLTSQPQHF
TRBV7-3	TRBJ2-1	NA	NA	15	TGTGCCAGCAGCCCGTCCGAGAGCTCCTACAATGAGCAGTTCTTC	CASSPSESSYNEQFF
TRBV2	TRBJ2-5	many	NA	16	TGTGCCAGCAGTGAATTACGACTCTCGTACCAAGAGACCCAGTACTTC	CASSELRLSYQETQYF
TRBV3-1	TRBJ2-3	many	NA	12	TGTGCCAGCAGCCACGGGACAGATACGCAGTATTTT	CASSHGTDTQYF
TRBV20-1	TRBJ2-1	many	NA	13	TGCAGTGCTAGTGCGGGTCGTCCCAATGAGCAGTTCTTC	CSASAGRPNEQFF
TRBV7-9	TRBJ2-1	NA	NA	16	TGTGCCAGCAGCGGAGGACAGACTATAGCCAAAAACATTCAGTTCTTC	CASSGGQTIAKNIQFF
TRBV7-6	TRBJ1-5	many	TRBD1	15	TGTGCCAGCAGCCCGAGGACAGGGGGAGGGCAGCCCCAGCATTTT	CASSPRTGGGQPQHF
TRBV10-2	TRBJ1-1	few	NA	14	TGCGCCAGCAGTGGGACATCTATGAACACTGAAGCTTTCTTT	CASSGTSMNTEAFF
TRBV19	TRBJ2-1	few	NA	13	TGTGCCAGTAGTATAAACAGGGAGGGTGAGCAGTTCTTC	CASSINREGEQFF
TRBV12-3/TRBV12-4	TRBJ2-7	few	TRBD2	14	TGTGCCAGCAGTCCGTCTAGCGGGACCTACGAGCAGTACTTC	CASSPSSGTYEQYF
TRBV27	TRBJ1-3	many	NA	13	TGTGCCAGCAGTTTTGGAGCTGGAAACACCATATATTTT	CASSFGAGNTIYF
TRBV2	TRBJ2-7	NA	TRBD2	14	TGTGCCAGCACCGGACTAGCGGGAGGGTTAGAGCAGTACTTC	CASTGLAGGLEQYF